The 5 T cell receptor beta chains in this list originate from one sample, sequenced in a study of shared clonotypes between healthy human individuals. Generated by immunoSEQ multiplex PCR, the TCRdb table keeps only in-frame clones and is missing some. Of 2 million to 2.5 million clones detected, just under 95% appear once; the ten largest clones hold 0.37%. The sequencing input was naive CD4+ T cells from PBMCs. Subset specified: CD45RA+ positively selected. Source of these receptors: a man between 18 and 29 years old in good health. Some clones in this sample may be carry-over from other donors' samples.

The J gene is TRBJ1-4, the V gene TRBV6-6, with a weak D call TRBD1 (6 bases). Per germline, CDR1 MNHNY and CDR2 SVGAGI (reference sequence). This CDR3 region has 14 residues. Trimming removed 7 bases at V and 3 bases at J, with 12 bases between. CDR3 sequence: CASTKQGSNEKLFF. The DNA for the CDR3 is TGTGCCAGCACCAAACAGGGTTCTAATGAAAAACTGTTTTTT.

CDR3: CAISESRAPLGEYF. CDR3 in DNA: TGTGCCATCAGTGAGTCACGGGCGCCCCTGGGGGAGTATTTT. The chain is built from TRBV10-3 and TRBJ2-3, with D perhaps being TRBD1 or TRBD2 (5 bases each). Trimming took 0 bases from V and 13 from J, leaving 17 bases between them. The CDR3 runs 14 residues. The V gene's germline CDR1 is ENHRY and CDR2 SYGVKD.

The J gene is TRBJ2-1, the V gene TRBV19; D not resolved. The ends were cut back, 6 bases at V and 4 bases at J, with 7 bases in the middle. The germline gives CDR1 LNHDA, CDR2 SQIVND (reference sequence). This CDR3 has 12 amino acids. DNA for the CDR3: TGTGCCAGTAGGTACAAGTACAATGAGCAGTTCTTC. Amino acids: CASRYKYNEQFF.

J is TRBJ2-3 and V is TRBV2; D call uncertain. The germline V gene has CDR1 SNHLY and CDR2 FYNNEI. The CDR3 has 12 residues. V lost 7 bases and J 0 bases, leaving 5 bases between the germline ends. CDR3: CASTPSTDTQYF. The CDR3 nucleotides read TGTGCCAGCACCCCTAGCACAGATACGCAGTATTTT.

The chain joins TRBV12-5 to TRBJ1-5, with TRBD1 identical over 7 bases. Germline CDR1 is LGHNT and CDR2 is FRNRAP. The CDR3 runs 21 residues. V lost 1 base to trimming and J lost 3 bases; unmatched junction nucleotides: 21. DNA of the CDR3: TGTGCTAGTGGTTTGGAACCCCCCTCTGGGGACAGTCTCCCTAACAATCAGCCCCAGCATTTT. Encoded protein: CASGLEPPSGDSLPNNQPQHF.